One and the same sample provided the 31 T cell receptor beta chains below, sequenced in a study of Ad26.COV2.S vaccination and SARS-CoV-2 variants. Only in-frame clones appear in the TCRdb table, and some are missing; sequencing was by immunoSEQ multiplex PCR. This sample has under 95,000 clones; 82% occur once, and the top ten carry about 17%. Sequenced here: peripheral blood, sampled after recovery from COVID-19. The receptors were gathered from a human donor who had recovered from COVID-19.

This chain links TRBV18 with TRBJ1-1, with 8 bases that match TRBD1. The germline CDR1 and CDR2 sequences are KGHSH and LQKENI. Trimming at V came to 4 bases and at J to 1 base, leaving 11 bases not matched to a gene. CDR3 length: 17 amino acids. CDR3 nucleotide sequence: TGTGCCAGCTCACGGAATTCAGGGGGCCGGGGGAACACTGAAGCTTTCTTT. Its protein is CASSRNSGGRGNTEAFF.

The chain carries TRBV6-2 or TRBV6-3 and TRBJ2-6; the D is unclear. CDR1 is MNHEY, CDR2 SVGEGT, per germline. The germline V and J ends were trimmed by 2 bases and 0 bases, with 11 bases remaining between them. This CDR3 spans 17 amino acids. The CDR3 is CASSYGVGLSGANVLTF. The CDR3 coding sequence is TGTGCCAGCAGTTACGGGGTAGGGCTCTCTGGGGCCAACGTCCTGACTTTC.

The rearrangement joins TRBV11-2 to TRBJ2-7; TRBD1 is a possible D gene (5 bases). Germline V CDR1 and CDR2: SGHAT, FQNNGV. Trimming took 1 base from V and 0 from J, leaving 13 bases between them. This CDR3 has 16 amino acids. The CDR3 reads CASSLGRLRDSYEQYF. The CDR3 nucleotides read TGTGCCAGCAGCTTAGGCCGACTCAGGGACTCCTACGAGCAGTACTTC. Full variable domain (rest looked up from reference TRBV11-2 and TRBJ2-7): EAGVAQSPRYKIIEKRQSVAFWCNPISGHATLYWYQQILGQGPKLLIQFQNNGVVDDSQLPKDRFSAERLKGVDSTLKIQPAKLEDSAVYLCASSLGRLRDSYEQYFGPGTRLTVT.

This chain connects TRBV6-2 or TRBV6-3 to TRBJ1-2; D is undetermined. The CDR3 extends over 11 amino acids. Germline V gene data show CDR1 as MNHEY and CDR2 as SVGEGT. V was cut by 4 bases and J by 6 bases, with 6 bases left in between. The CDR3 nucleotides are TGTGCCAGCAGTTTCTCTCATGGCTACACCTTC. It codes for CASSFSHGYTF.

The CDR3 DNA follows: TGTGCCAGCAGTTTAGCCGAAGGACTGTCCTACGAGCAGTACTTC. It is translated as CASSLAEGLSYEQYF. The genes are TRBV6-5 and TRBJ2-7, with D perhaps TRBD2 (5 bases). The V and J ends lost 4 bases and 1 base respectively, with 14 bases between them. Germline assignment: CDR1 MNHEY and CDR2 SVGAGI. This CDR3 spans 15 amino acids.

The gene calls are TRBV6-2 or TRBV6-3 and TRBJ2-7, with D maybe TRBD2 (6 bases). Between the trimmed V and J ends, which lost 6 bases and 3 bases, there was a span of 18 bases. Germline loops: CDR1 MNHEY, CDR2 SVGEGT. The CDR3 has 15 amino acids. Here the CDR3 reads CASSPPGQEGYEQYF. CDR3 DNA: TGTGCCAGCAGCCCACCCGGGCAGGAGGGCTACGAGCAGTACTTC.

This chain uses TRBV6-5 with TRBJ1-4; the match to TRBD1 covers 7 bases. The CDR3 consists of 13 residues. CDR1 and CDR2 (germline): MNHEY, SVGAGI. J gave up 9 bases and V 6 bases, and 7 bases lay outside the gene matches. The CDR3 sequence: CASSPQGEKKLFF. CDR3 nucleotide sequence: TGTGCCAGCAGCCCCCAGGGGGAGAAAAAACTGTTTTTT.

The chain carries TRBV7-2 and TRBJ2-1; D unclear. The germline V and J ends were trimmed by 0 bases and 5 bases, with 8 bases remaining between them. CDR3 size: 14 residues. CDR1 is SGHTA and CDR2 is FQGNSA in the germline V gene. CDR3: CASSLALSNNEQFF. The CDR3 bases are TGTGCCAGCAGCTTAGCGCTCTCTAACAATGAGCAGTTCTTC.

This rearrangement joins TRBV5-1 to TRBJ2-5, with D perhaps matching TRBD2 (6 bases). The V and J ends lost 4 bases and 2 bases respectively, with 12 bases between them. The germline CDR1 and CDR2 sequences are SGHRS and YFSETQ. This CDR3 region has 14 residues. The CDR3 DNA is TGCGCCAGCAGCAGCTTGGCGGGACAAGAGACCCAGTACTTC. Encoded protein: CASSSLAGQETQYF.

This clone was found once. The CDR3 protein is CASSFSRDGYTF. DNA of the CDR3: TGTGCCAGCAGCTTTAGTAGGGACGGCTACACCTTC. The chain uses TRBV7-9 and TRBJ1-2, with TRBD1 as a possible D gene (5 bases). Trimming cost V 3 bases and J 8 bases, with 10 bases left between them. The length of the CDR3 is 12 residues. Germline V gives CDR1 SEHNR, CDR2 FQNEAQ (reference sequence).

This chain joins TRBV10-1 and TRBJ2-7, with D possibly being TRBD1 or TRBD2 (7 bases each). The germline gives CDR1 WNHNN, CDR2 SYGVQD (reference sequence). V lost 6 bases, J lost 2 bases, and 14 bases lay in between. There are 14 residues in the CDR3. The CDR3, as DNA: TGCGCCAGCAGCGAGCGGGACAGAGCCTACGAGCAGTACTTC. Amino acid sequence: CASSERDRAYEQYF.

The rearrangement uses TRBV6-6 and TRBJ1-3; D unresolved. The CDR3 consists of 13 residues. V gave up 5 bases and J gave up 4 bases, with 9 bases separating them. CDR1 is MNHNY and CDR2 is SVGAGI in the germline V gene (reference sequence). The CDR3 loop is CASSPLVGNTIYF. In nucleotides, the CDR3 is TGTGCCAGCAGTCCTTTGGTCGGAAACACCATATATTTT.

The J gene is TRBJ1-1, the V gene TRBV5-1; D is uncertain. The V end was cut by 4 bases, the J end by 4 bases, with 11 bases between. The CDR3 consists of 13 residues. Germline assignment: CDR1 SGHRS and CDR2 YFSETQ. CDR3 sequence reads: CASSVEQFTEAFF. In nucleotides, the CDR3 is TGCGCCAGCAGCGTCGAACAGTTCACTGAAGCTTTCTTT.

CDR3 sequence (DNA): TGTGCCAGCAGTTGGGGTAGGAGCGCTGAAGCTTTCTTT. Translated, it gives CASSWGRSAEAFF. This chain links TRBV27 with TRBJ1-1, with no clear D. CDR1 MNHEY and CDR2 SMNVEV come from the germline V gene (reference sequence). Trimming shortened V by 4 bases and J by 6 bases, and 12 bases separated the two germline ends. This CDR3 spans 13 amino acids.

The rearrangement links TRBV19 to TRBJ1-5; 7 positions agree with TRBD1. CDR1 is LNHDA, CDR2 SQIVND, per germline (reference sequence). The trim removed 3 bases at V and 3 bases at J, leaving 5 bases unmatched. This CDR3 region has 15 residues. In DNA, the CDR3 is TGTGCCAGTAGTATGACGGGACAGCACAATCAGCCCCAGCATTTT. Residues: CASSMTGQHNQPQHF.

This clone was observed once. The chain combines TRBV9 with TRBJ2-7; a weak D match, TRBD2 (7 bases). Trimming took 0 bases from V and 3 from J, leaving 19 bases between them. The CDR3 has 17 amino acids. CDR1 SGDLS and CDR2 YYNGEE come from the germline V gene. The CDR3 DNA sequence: TGTGCCAGCAGCGTAGCCGATAGAGGGGGGGCAGTCTACGAGCAGTACTTC. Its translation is CASSVADRGGAVYEQYF.

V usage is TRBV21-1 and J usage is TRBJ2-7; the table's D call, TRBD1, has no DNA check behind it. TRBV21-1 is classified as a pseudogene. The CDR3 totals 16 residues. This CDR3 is CASSGRGTGWSPGQYF. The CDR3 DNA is TGTGCCAGCAGCGGAAGGGGGACAGGGTGGTCCCCGGGGCAGTACTTC.

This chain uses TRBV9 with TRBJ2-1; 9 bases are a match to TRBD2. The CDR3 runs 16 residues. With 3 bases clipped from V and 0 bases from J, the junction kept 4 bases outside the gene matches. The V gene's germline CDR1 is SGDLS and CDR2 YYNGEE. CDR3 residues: CASSGWREGSYNEQFF. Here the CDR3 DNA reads TGTGCCAGCAGCGGCTGGCGGGAGGGCTCCTACAATGAGCAGTTCTTC.

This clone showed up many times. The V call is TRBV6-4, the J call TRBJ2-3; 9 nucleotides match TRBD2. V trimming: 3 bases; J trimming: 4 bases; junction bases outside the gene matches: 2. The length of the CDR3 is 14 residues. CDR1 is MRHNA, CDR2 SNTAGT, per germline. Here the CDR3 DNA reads TGTGCCAGCAGTGATAGCGGGAGCCCAGATACGCAGTATTTT. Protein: CASSDSGSPDTQYF.

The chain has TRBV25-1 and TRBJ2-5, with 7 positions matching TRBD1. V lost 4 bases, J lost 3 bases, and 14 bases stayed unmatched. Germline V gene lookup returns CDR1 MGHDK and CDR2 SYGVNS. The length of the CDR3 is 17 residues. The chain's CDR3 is CASSGAPTGQVKETQYF. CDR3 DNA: TGTGCCAGCAGTGGGGCCCCGACAGGGCAAGTTAAAGAGACCCAGTACTTC.

The CDR3 reads CATTATGTGAYNEQFF. In DNA, the CDR3 is TGTGCCACCACCGCCACCGGGACAGGGGCCTACAATGAGCAGTTCTTC. The gene calls are TRBV15 and TRBJ2-1; 10 bases are a match to TRBD1. J was trimmed by 2 bases and V by 7 bases; bases with no gene match: 8. Germline V CDR1 and CDR2: LNHNV, YYDKDF (reference sequence). The CDR3 totals 16 residues.

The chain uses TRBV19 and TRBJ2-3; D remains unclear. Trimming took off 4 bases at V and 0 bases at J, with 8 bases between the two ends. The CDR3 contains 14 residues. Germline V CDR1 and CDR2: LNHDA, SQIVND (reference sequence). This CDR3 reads CASSSQTSTDTQYF. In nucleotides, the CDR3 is TGTGCCAGTAGTAGCCAGACTAGCACAGATACGCAGTATTTT.

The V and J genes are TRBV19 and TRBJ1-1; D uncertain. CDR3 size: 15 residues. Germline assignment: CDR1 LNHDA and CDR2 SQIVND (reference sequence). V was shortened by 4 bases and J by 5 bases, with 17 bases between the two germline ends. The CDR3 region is CASSTRNLGRTEAFF. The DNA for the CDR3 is TGTGCCAGTAGTACCCGAAATCTGGGTCGGACTGAAGCTTTCTTT.

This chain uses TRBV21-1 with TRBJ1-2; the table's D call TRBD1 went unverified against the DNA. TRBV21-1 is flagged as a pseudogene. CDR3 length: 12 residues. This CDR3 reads CASSANRDGYTF. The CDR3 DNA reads TGTGCCAGCAGCGCTAACAGGGATGGCTACACCTTC.

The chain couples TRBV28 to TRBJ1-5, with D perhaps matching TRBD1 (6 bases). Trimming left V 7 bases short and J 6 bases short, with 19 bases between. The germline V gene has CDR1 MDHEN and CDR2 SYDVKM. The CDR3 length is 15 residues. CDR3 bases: TGTGCCAGCACCCTAGGACAGTGGGGCGGTCAGCCCCAGCATTTT. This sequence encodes CASTLGQWGGQPQHF.

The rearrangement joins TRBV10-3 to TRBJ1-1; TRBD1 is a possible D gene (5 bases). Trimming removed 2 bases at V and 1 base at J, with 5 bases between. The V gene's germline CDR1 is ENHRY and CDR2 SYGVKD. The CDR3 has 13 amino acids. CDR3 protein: CAISEQGNTEAFF. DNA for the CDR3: TGTGCCATCAGTGAGCAGGGGAACACTGAAGCTTTCTTT.

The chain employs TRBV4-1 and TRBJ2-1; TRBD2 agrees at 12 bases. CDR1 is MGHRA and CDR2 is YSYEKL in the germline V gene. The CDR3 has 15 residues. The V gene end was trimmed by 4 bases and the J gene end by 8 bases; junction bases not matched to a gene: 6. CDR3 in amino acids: CASSRRLAGVDEQFF. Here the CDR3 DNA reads TGCGCCAGCAGCCGCCGACTAGCGGGGGTCGATGAGCAGTTCTTC.

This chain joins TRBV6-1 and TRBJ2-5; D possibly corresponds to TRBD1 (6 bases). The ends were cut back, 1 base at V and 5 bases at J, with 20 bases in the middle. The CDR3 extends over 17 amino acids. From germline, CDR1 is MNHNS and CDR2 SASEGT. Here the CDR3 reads CASSEEFGDITHETQYF. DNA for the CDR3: TGTGCCAGCAGTGAAGAGTTTGGGGACATAACCCATGAGACCCAGTACTTC.

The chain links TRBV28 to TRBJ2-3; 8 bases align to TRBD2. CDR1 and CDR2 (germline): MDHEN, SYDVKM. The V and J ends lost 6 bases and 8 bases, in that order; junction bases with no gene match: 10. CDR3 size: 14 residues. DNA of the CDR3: TGTGCCAGCAGCCCAGCGGGGGCAAGTGGTACGCAGTATTTT. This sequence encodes CASSPAGASGTQYF.

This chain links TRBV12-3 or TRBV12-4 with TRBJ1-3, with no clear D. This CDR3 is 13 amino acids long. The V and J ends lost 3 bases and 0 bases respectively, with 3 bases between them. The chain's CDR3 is CASSFYSGNTIYF. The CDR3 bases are TGTGCCAGCAGTTTCTACTCTGGAAACACCATATATTTT.

Written as DNA, the CDR3 is TGTGCCAGCAGCCCGGGGGACGGCTACACCTTC. It codes for CASSPGDGYTF. V and J are TRBV11-3 and TRBJ1-2; TRBD1 is a possible D gene (5 bases). This CDR3 comprises 11 residues. CDR1 is SGHNT, CDR2 YENEEA, per germline. Between the trimmed V and J ends, which lost 5 bases and 8 bases, there was a span of 9 bases.